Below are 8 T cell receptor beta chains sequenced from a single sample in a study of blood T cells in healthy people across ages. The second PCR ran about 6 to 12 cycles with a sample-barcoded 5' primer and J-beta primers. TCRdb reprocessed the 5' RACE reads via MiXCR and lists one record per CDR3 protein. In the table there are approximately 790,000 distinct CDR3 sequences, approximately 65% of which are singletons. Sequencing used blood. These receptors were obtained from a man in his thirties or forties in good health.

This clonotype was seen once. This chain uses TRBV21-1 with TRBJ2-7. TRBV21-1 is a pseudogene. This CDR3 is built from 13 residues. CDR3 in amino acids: CASTYGVSYEQYF. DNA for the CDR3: TGTGCCAGCACCTATGGAGTTTCCTACGAGCAGTACTTC.

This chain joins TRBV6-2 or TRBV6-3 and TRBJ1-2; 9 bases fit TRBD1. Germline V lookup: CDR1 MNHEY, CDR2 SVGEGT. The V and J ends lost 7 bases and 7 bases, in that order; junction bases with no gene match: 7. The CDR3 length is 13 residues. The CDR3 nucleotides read TGTGCCAGCACCGGGACAGGGCCCATTGGCTACACCTTC. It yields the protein CASTGTGPIGYTF.

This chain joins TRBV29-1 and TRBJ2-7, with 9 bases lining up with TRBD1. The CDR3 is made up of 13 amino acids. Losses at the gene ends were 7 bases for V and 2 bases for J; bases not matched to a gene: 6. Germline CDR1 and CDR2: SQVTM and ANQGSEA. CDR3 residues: CSGGQGLAYEQYF. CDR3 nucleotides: TGCAGCGGAGGACAGGGGCTCGCCTACGAGCAGTACTTC.

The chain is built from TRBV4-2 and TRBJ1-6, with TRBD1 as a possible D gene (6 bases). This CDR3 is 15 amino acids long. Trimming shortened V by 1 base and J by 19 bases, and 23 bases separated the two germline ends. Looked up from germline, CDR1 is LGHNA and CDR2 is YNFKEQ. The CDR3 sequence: CASSQVDSSDSPPHF. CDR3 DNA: TGTGCCAGCAGCCAAGTGGACAGCAGTGATTCACCCCCTCACTTT.

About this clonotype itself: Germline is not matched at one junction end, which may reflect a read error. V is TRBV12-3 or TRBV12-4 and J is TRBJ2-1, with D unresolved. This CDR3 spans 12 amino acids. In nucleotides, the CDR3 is TGTGCCTGCAGTTTAGTTAACTCAGCGCAGTTCTTC. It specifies CACSLVNSAQFF.

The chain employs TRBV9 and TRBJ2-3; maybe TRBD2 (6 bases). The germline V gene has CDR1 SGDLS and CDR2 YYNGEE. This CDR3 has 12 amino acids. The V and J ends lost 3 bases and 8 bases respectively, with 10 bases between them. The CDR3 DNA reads TGTGCCAGCAGCGGGAGGGAGGTTACGCAGTATTTT. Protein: CASSGREVTQYF.

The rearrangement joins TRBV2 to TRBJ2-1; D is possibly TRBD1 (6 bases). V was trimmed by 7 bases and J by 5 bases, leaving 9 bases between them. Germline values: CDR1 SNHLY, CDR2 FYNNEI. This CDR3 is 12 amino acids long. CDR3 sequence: CASKGENNEQFF. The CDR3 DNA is TGTGCCAGCAAGGGGGAGAACAATGAGCAGTTCTTC.

This chain's CDR3 is CASSLASGGLTDTQYF. CDR3 nucleotides: TGTGCCAGCAGCTTAGCTAGCGGGGGACTCACAGATACGCAGTATTTT. V and J are TRBV11-2 and TRBJ2-3; 10 nucleotides line up with TRBD2. The V gene end was trimmed by 1 base and the J gene end by 2 bases; junction bases not matched to a gene: 3. CDR3 size: 16 residues. The germline CDR1 and CDR2 sequences are SGHAT and FQNNGV.